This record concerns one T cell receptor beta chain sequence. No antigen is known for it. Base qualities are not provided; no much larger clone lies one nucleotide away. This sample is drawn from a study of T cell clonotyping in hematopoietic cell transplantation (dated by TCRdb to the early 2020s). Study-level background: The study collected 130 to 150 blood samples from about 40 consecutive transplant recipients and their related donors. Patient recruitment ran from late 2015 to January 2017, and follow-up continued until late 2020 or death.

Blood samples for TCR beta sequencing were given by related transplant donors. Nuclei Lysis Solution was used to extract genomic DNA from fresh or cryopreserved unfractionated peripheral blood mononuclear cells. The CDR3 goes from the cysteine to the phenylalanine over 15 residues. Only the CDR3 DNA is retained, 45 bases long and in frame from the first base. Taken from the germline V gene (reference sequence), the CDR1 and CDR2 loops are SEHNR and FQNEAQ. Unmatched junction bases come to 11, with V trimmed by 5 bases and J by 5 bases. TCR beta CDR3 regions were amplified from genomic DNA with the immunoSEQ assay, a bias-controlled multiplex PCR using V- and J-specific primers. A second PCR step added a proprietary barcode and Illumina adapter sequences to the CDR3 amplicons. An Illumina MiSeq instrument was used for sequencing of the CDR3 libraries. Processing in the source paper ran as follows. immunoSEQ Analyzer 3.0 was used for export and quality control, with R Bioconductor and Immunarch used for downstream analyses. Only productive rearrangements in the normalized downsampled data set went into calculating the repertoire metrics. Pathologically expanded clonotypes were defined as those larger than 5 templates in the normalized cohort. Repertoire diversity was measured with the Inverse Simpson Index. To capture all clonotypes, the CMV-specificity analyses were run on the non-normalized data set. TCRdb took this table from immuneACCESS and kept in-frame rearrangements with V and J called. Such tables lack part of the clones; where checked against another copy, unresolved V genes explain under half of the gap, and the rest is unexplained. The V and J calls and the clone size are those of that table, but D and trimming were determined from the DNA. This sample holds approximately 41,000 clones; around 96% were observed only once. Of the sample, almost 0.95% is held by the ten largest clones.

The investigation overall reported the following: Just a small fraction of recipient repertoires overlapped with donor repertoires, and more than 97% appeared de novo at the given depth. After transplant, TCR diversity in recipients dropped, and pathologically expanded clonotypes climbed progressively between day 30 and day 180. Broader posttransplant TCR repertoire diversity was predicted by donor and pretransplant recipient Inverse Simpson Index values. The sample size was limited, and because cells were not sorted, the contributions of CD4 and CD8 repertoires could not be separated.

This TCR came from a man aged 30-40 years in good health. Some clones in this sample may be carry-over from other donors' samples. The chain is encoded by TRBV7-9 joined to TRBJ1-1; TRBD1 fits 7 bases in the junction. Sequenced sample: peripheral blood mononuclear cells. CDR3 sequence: CASSMGRAGGTEAFF. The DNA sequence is TGTGCCAGCAGCATGGGTCGGGCAGGGGGTACTGAAGCTTTCTTT.